The 5 T cell receptor beta chains listed next were all sequenced from one sample in a study of cytomegalovirus exposure and HLA in healthy donors. Both 60 Vbeta primers and 13 Jbeta primers went into the PCR. Profiling relied on immunoSEQ multiplex PCR, and the TCRdb table lists in-frame clones only, not all of them. The data contain 100,000 to 150,000 clones, about 74% of them seen just once; the ten biggest clones take up more than 6%. The specimen was PBMCs. These receptors came from a man aged 40-50 years in good health and CMV-seropositive.

V usage is TRBV18 and J usage is TRBJ2-7; TRBD2 is a possible D gene (6 bases). V was pared by 5 bases and J by 2 bases, with 13 bases between. CDR3 length: 14 residues. The V gene's germline CDR1 is KGHSH and CDR2 LQKENI. The CDR3 coding sequence is TGTGCCAGCTCAAGTGCCGGGGGAGCCTACGAGCAGTACTTC. Translating it yields CASSSAGGAYEQYF.

A note on this clone: Other DNA sequences in the sample encode the same CDR3. The V call is TRBV21-1, the J call TRBJ1-1. TRBV21-1 constitutes a pseudogene. The CDR3 length is 20 residues. CDR3 nucleotide sequence: TGTGCCAGCAGCACCGACCTCTGCGGTCCCGATGACCTTTTGAACACTGAAGCTTTCTTT. Protein: CASSTDLCGPDDLLNTEAFF.

The V call is TRBV27, the J call TRBJ2-1; TRBD2 agrees at 10 bases. The junction had 7 bases not matched to a gene; V was cut back by 5 bases and J by 6 bases. This CDR3 is 15 amino acids long. Germline values: CDR1 MNHEY, CDR2 SMNVEV (reference sequence). The CDR3 nucleotides read TGTGCCAGCAGTCCAGCGGGAGGGAGTGGCAATGAGCAGTTCTTC. Protein sequence: CASSPAGGSGNEQFF.

The chain uses TRBV2 and TRBJ1-2; 7 nucleotides match TRBD1. The V gene's germline CDR1 is SNHLY and CDR2 FYNNEI. The CDR3 spans 13 residues. V lost 2 bases, J lost 8 bases, and 5 bases stayed unmatched. Here the CDR3 reads CASSEMTGKGYTF. The CDR3 region has the DNA TGTGCCAGCAGTGAAATGACAGGGAAAGGCTACACCTTC. The variable domain in full, completed from reference TRBV2 and TRBJ1-2, reads EPEVTQTPSHQVTQMGQEVILRCVPISNHLYFYWYRQILGQKVEFLVSFYNNEISEKSEIFDDQFSVERPDGSNFTLKIRSTKLEDSAMYFCASSEMTGKGYTFGSGTRLTVV.

This clone came up once. The chain uses TRBV30 and TRBJ1-5; 8 nucleotides align to TRBD1. Trimming removed 4 bases from V and 6 bases from J; junction bases left unmatched: 5. CDR3 length: 13 residues. Germline-derived CDR1 and CDR2 are GTSNPN and SVGIG (reference sequence). CDR3 amino acids: CAWTTGVSQPQHF. The CDR3 bases are TGTGCCTGGACGACAGGGGTGAGTCAGCCCCAGCATTTT.